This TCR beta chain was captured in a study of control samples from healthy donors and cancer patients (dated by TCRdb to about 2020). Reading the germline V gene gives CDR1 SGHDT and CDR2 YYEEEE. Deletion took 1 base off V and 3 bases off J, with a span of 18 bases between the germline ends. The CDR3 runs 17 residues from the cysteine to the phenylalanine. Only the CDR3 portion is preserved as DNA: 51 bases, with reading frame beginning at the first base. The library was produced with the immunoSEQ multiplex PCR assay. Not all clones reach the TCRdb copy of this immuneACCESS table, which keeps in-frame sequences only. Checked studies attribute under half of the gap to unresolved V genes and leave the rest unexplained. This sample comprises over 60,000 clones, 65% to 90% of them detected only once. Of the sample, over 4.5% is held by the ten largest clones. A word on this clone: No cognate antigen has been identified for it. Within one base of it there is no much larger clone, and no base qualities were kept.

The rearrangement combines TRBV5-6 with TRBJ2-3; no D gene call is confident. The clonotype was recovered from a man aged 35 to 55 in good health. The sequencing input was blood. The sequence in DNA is TGTGCCAGCAGCTTGAGGTGGGATCCCCAGTTTACAGATACGCAGTATTTT. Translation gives CASSLRWDPQFTDTQYF.